The entry below gives a single T cell receptor beta chain sequence along with its context. This entry belongs to a study of glioma-infiltrating T cells after dendritic cell vaccination. Across the whole study: Dendritic cell vaccination trial patients had either newly diagnosed or recurrent glioblastoma. Autologous tumor lysate was loaded overnight onto monocyte-derived dendritic cells grown less than 8 days with IL-4 and GM-CSF.

PBMC were collected before vaccination, two weeks after the third vaccination, and at progression. This CDR3 is 17 amino acids long. Germline loops: CDR1 SGHTA, CDR2 FQGNSA. With 0 bases removed from V and 5 bases from J, the gap between germline ends came to 20 bases. Amplification used 60 V beta primers and 13 J beta primers. Using immunoSEQ multiplex PCR, the repertoire was profiled, and TCRdb retains in-frame clones only, with some absent. Seen here are about 99,000 clones, 81% observed once, and the top ten hold roughly 12%. The chain links TRBV7-2 to TRBJ2-7, with D possibly TRBD2 on 6 matching bases. Sequencing was performed on blood, taken before dendritic cell vaccination. The TCR sequence derives from a human donor with glioblastoma. The DNA of the CDR3 is TGTGCCAGCAGCTTAGCGGGGGGAAGCAGGGTTAAGAACGAGCAGTACTTC. Translated, it gives CASSLAGGSRVKNEQYF.